A single sample is the source of the 29 T cell receptor beta chains below, sequenced in a study of radiation and T cells in renal cell carcinoma. Using immunoSEQ multiplex PCR, the repertoire was profiled, and TCRdb retains in-frame clones only, with some absent. This sample has some 43,000 clones; around four fifths occur once, and the top ten carry about 30%. Time point here: blood 4 weeks post-SBRT, at nephrectomy. Treatment specified: 15 Gy SBRT to primary tumor, nephrectomy 4 weeks later. The input for sequencing was blood, taken from a patient whose treatment included radiotherapy and nephrectomy. These receptors originate from a woman in her 70s with renal cell carcinoma.

V and J are TRBV6-1 and TRBJ1-3; D may be TRBD1 (6 bases). This CDR3 comprises 15 residues. Per the germline V gene, CDR1 is MNHNS and CDR2 is SASEGT. V shed 7 bases and J shed 0 bases, with 13 bases lying between them. In DNA form, the CDR3 reads TGTGCCAGCAACGACAGGTCCTTCTCTGGAAACACCATATATTTT. As protein: CASNDRSFSGNTIYF.

This chain joins TRBV4-2 and TRBJ2-2; TRBD2 aligns across 7 bases. CDR3 length: 17 residues. Germline values: CDR1 LGHNA, CDR2 YNFKEQ. V lost 1 base, J lost 2 bases, and 7 bases stayed unmatched. CDR3 sequence reads: CASSQASGGVNTGELFF. CDR3 sequence (DNA): TGTGCCAGCAGCCAAGCTTCGGGGGGTGTAAACACCGGGGAGCTGTTTTTT.

J is TRBJ1-4 and V is TRBV7-9, with 7 bases aligning to TRBD1. V gave up 7 bases and J gave up 8 bases; unmatched junction bases: 7. CDR1 is SEHNR, CDR2 FQNEAQ, per germline (reference sequence). This CDR3 has 13 residues. The CDR3 DNA reads as TGTGCCAGCAAAAGGGGGCTCGGGGAAAAACTGTTTTTT. Its protein is CASKRGLGEKLFF.

This clone has just one count. This chain uses TRBV6-1 with TRBJ1-3; 7 positions agree with TRBD1. Germline V lookup: CDR1 MNHNS, CDR2 SASEGT. The V and J ends lost 6 bases and 0 bases, in that order; junction bases with no gene match: 5. This CDR3 comprises 15 residues. Written as DNA, the CDR3 is TGTGCCAGCAGATTGGGACAGTACTCTGGAAACACCATATATTTT. The encoded protein is CASRLGQYSGNTIYF.

This chain joins TRBV10-3 and TRBJ1-5; 10 positions agree with TRBD1. The CDR3 runs to 13 residues. Germline V gives CDR1 ENHRY, CDR2 SYGVKD. Germline trimming cut 6 bases from V and 4 bases from J; bases unmatched to any gene: 0. CDR3 residues: CAIRGQGNQPQHF. The DNA for the CDR3 is TGTGCCATCAGGGGACAGGGGAATCAGCCCCAGCATTTT.

This chain joins TRBV18 and TRBJ1-3; 7 bases are shared with TRBD1. Per the germline V gene, CDR1 is KGHSH and CDR2 is LQKENI. CDR3 length: 15 residues. The trim removed 3 bases at V and 2 bases at J, leaving 4 bases unmatched. CDR3: CASSPTGDPGNTIYF. In nucleotides, the CDR3 is TGTGCCAGCTCACCCACAGGGGACCCTGGAAACACCATATATTTT.

The V gene is TRBV5-8, the J gene TRBJ2-5; 8 positions match TRBD2. Per the germline V gene, CDR1 is SGHTS and CDR2 is YDEGEE. Trimming at V came to 9 bases and at J to 4 bases, leaving 5 bases not matched to a gene. The CDR3 has 12 amino acids. In nucleotides, the CDR3 is TGTGCCACCAAGGGACTAGGAGAGACCCAGTACTTC. It translates to CATKGLGETQYF.

This clone appeared once. The rearrangement uses TRBV4-3 and TRBJ2-3; the D gene is possibly TRBD1 (6 bases). Germline lookup yields CDR1 LGHNA and CDR2 YSLEER. V shed 1 base and J shed 6 bases, with 8 bases lying between them. The CDR3 is made up of 13 amino acids. CDR3 sequence: CASSQARGDTQYF. The CDR3 region has the DNA TGCGCCAGCAGCCAAGCGAGGGGGGATACGCAGTATTTT.

This chain joins TRBV19 and TRBJ1-5; TRBD1 is a possible D gene (6 bases). CDR1 LNHDA and CDR2 SQIVND come from the germline V gene (reference sequence). The germline V and J ends were trimmed by 7 bases and 3 bases, with 19 bases remaining between them. This CDR3 has 16 residues. The chain's CDR3 is CASTEGGTLYNQPQHF. In DNA, the CDR3 is TGTGCCAGTACCGAAGGGGGTACCTTATACAATCAGCCCCAGCATTTT.

The chain couples TRBV6-5 to TRBJ2-5; weak D call: TRBD1 (6 bases). Trimming removed 4 bases at V and 1 base at J, with 13 bases between. Germline lookup yields CDR1 MNHEY and CDR2 SVGAGI. CDR3 length: 15 amino acids. Here the CDR3 DNA reads TGTGCCAGCAGTTCTCCGACAGGCCTCCAAGAGACCCAGTACTTC. Its translation: CASSSPTGLQETQYF.

V is TRBV12-5 and J is TRBJ2-7, with 8 bases lining up with TRBD2. V lost 7 bases and J lost 5; bases outside the gene matches: 10. Per germline, CDR1 LGHNT and CDR2 FRNRAP. The length of the CDR3 is 14 residues. CDR3 loop: CASAPSGGRNEQYF. In nucleotides, the CDR3 is TGTGCTAGTGCCCCTTCGGGGGGGCGGAACGAGCAGTACTTC.

This chain joins TRBV6-5 and TRBJ2-7, with 9 nucleotides matching TRBD1. Losses at the gene ends were 4 bases for V and 6 bases for J; bases not matched to a gene: 10. In germline, CDR1 is MNHEY, CDR2 SVGAGI. CDR3 length: 15 amino acids. The CDR3 bases are TGTGCCAGCAGTTTCGCCGGGACAGGGAGATCCGAGCAGTACTTC. The encoded protein is CASSFAGTGRSEQYF.

The chain uses TRBV5-4 and TRBJ2-5; D tentatively fits TRBD1 or TRBD2 (5 bases each). Looked up from germline, CDR1 is SGHNT and CDR2 is YYREEE (reference sequence). Trimming left V 5 bases short and J 3 bases short, with 11 bases between. The CDR3 has 13 residues. The CDR3 sequence: CASRTGTEETQYF. The CDR3 DNA reads as TGTGCCAGCAGAACCGGGACCGAAGAGACCCAGTACTTC.

The chain couples TRBV29-1 to TRBJ2-5, with TRBD2 identical over 9 bases. Germline loops: CDR1 SQVTM, CDR2 ANQGSEA. There are 11 residues in the CDR3. J was trimmed by 9 bases and V by 5 bases; bases with no gene match: 4. The CDR3 bases are TGCAGCGTTTGGGCTAGCGGGGCCCAGTACTTC. Its protein is CSVWASGAQYF.

The table lists this clone with a few counts. The chain combines TRBV5-1 with TRBJ2-3, with 10 nucleotides matching TRBD2. V shed 4 bases and J 3 bases; nucleotides not matched to a gene: 5. Germline CDR1 SGHRS, CDR2 YFSETQ. The CDR3 has 15 residues. CDR3 in amino acids: CASSLGTSVTDTQYF. Here the CDR3 DNA reads TGCGCCAGCAGCCTGGGGACTAGCGTTACAGATACGCAGTATTTT.

The chain carries TRBV14 and TRBJ1-6; D unresolved. The V gene's germline CDR1 is SGHDN and CDR2 FVKESK. The CDR3 sequence is 17 residues long. Trimming took 0 bases from V and 0 from J, leaving 9 bases between them. CDR3 DNA sequence: TGTGCCAGCAGCCAAGAGTACCATAGCTCCTATAATTCACCCCTCCACTTT. Translation gives CASSQEYHSSYNSPLHF.

This clone appeared a single time. The chain joins TRBV6-6 to TRBJ2-5; D might be TRBD1 or TRBD2, each matching 5 bases. V gave up 6 bases and J gave up 0 bases, with 8 bases separating them. The length of the CDR3 is 13 residues. From germline, CDR1 is MNHNY and CDR2 SVGAGI (reference sequence). CDR3 sequence reads: CASRPGHQETQYF. CDR3 DNA sequence: TGTGCCAGCAGACCGGGACACCAAGAGACCCAGTACTTC.

The V gene is TRBV11-2, the J gene TRBJ1-2; D is undetermined. Per germline, CDR1 SGHAT and CDR2 FQNNGV. This CDR3 spans 13 amino acids. V was trimmed by 3 bases and J by 6 bases, leaving 11 bases between them. The CDR3 here is CASSFLLKDGYTF. The CDR3 DNA is TGTGCCAGCAGCTTCTTGTTAAAAGATGGCTACACCTTC.

This chain connects TRBV4-1 to TRBJ1-3; D is uncertain. This CDR3 spans 13 amino acids. The ends were cut back, 0 bases at V and 8 bases at J, with 8 bases in the middle. From germline, CDR1 is MGHRA and CDR2 YSYEKL. The chain's CDR3 is CASSQDGADTIYF. CDR3 coding DNA: TGCGCCAGCAGCCAAGATGGAGCGGACACCATATATTTT.

The rearrangement joins TRBV7-9 to TRBJ2-2, with 14 bases lining up with TRBD2. The junction had 9 bases not matched to a gene; V was cut back by 5 bases and J by 4 bases. The CDR3 extends over 18 amino acids. Germline V gene lookup returns CDR1 SEHNR and CDR2 FQNEAQ (reference sequence). DNA for the CDR3: TGTGCCAGCAGCCCCCGTGGACTAGCGGGGGGACCCACCGGGGAGCTGTTTTTT. Translated, it gives CASSPRGLAGGPTGELFF.

J is TRBJ2-5 and V is TRBV14; 8 nucleotides agree with TRBD2. V lost 4 bases to trimming and J lost 5 bases; unmatched junction nucleotides: 9. The germline CDR1 and CDR2 sequences are SGHDN and FVKESK. CDR3 size: 15 residues. CDR3 sequence (DNA): TGTGCCAGCAGCCCGGTCGGGGGGGCTCGGGAGACCCAGTACTTC. The encoded protein is CASSPVGGARETQYF.

The chain employs TRBV6-1 and TRBJ2-7; D is undetermined. CDR3 size: 14 residues. Germline CDR1 and CDR2: MNHNS and SASEGT. Trimming cost V 1 base and J 2 bases, with 9 bases left between them. The CDR3 sequence: CASSEDRVAYEQYF. Here the CDR3 DNA reads TGTGCCAGCAGTGAAGATCGGGTAGCCTACGAGCAGTACTTC.

This clone was detected only a few times. The CDR3 protein is CASSQEGLGNQPQHF. Here the CDR3 DNA reads TGCGCCAGCAGCCAAGAGGGACTTGGCAATCAGCCCCAGCATTTT. The chain links TRBV4-1 to TRBJ1-5; TRBD1 might be the D (5 bases). This CDR3 has 15 amino acids. In germline, CDR1 is MGHRA, CDR2 YSYEKL. Trimming took 0 bases from V and 2 from J, leaving 8 bases between them.

J is TRBJ2-1 and V is TRBV4-2; 8 bases map to TRBD1. This CDR3 is 15 amino acids long. Germline loops: CDR1 LGHNA, CDR2 YNFKEQ. With 3 bases clipped from V and 2 bases from J, the junction kept 3 bases outside the gene matches. CDR3 nucleotide sequence: TGTGCCAGCAGCCAGGACAGGGCCACCTACAATGAGCAGTTCTTC. Residues: CASSQDRATYNEQFF.

This chain connects TRBV10-2 to TRBJ1-1; D call uncertain. The V end was cut by 7 bases, the J end by 0 bases, with 12 bases between. Looked up from germline, CDR1 is WSHSY and CDR2 is SAAADI. This CDR3 has 14 amino acids. CDR3 DNA sequence: TGCGCCAGCACTGCAAGGCAGCTGAACACTGAAGCTTTCTTT. It specifies CASTARQLNTEAFF.

The V gene is TRBV5-5, the J gene TRBJ2-5; a possible D gene is TRBD2 (5 bases). The CDR3 has 14 amino acids. CDR1 and CDR2 from the germline V gene are SGHKS and YYEKEE (reference sequence). V was cut by 0 bases and J by 2 bases, with 8 bases left in between. CDR3 bases: TGTGCCAGCAGCTTGGGAGGGCAACAAGAGACCCAGTACTTC. Amino acids: CASSLGGQQETQYF.

This clone appeared a single time. V gene TRBV27 combines with J gene TRBJ2-2; D not resolved. This CDR3 has 13 amino acids. Germline-derived CDR1 and CDR2 are MNHEY and SMNVEV (reference sequence). V lost 6 bases to trimming and J lost 4 bases, with 9 bases between them. Here the CDR3 reads CASRGSGTGELFF. The CDR3 bases are TGTGCCAGCAGGGGCTCGGGCACCGGGGAGCTGTTTTTT.

The V gene is TRBV30, the J gene TRBJ2-6; D remains unclear. Germline V gives CDR1 GTSNPN, CDR2 SVGIG (reference sequence). The CDR3 length is 15 residues. V was trimmed by 3 bases and J by 0 bases, leaving 9 bases between them. The CDR3 nucleotides read TGTGCCTGGAGCCAAGGCCTCTCTGGGGCCAACGTCCTGACTTTC. Translating it yields CAWSQGLSGANVLTF.

There are a few counts of this clone. The rearrangement joins TRBV6-1 to TRBJ2-2; D ambiguous. Between the trimmed V and J ends, which lost 6 bases and 1 base, there was a span of 9 bases. The length of the CDR3 is 14 residues. The germline gives CDR1 MNHNS, CDR2 SASEGT. In DNA form, the CDR3 reads TGTGCCAGCAGCAGGACGGGGAACACCGGGGAGCTGTTTTTT. This sequence encodes CASSRTGNTGELFF.